The 29 T cell receptor beta chains reported below all come from one sample, sequenced in a study of control samples from healthy donors and cancer patients. Clones were sequenced by immunoSEQ multiplex PCR, and TCRdb holds only the in-frame ones, with some missing. The sample comprises approximately 120,000 clones, around 88% of which are singletons, and 17% rests with the top ten. Specimen: blood. The origin of the receptors is a woman aged 45-59 years in good health.

The J gene is TRBJ2-5, the V gene TRBV7-9; D uncertain. Trimming removed 1 base from V and 3 bases from J, with 12 bases in between. CDR1 is SEHNR and CDR2 is FQNEAQ in the germline V gene (reference sequence). The CDR3 has 15 residues. CDR3 protein: CASSLGVGSKETQYF. The DNA of the CDR3 is TGTGCCAGCAGCTTAGGGGTGGGATCTAAAGAGACCCAGTACTTC.

In this sample, this clone turned up once. The rearrangement uses TRBV6-4 and TRBJ1-1; weak D call: TRBD1 (5 bases). The length of the CDR3 is 14 residues. Trimming removed 3 bases at V and 0 bases at J, with 8 bases between. The germline gives CDR1 MRHNA, CDR2 SNTAGT. The CDR3 sequence is CASSEGVMNTEAFF. The CDR3 DNA is TGTGCCAGCAGTGAGGGGGTCATGAACACTGAAGCTTTCTTT.

This chain joins TRBV9 and TRBJ1-4, with D possibly being TRBD1 (6 bases). The germline gives CDR1 SGDLS, CDR2 YYNGEE. The CDR3 consists of 15 residues. Trimming removed 3 bases from V and 8 bases from J, with 17 bases in between. CDR3 DNA: TGTGCCAGCAGCGCGGCCGGGACATGGGGGGAAAAACTGTTTTTT. As protein: CASSAAGTWGEKLFF.

This chain joins TRBV13 and TRBJ1-1; D not resolved. The V and J ends lost 0 bases and 4 bases respectively, with 12 bases between them. The V gene's germline CDR1 is PRHDT and CDR2 FYEKMQ (reference sequence). CDR3 length: 15 amino acids. CDR3 bases: TGTGCCAGCAGCTTAGGTCCCTCGAGTAGCACTGAAGCTTTCTTT. Its protein is CASSLGPSSSTEAFF.

This sequence joins TRBV7-9 and TRBJ2-3; 10 bases are shared with TRBD2. This CDR3 has 17 amino acids. The germline V gene has CDR1 SEHNR and CDR2 FQNEAQ (reference sequence). V shed 8 bases, J shed 4 bases, and the junction held 15 bases outside the gene matches. The CDR3 sequence is CASCGWGLAGAPDTQYF. The CDR3 coding sequence is TGTGCCAGCTGTGGGTGGGGGCTAGCGGGAGCCCCAGATACGCAGTATTTT.

The genes are TRBV4-2 and TRBJ1-5; D is unclear. Germline-derived CDR1 and CDR2 are LGHNA and YNFKEQ. The CDR3 is made up of 16 amino acids. V was pared by 0 bases and J by 0 bases, with 9 bases between. CDR3 sequence: CASSQDGFSSNQPQHF. The CDR3 DNA sequence: TGTGCCAGCAGCCAAGATGGGTTTTCTAGCAATCAGCCCCAGCATTTT.

The gene calls are TRBV18 and TRBJ1-6, with D unresolved. CDR1 and CDR2 from the germline V gene are KGHSH and LQKENI. The CDR3 is 15 residues long. V was clipped by 3 bases and J by 5 bases, with 11 bases between them. Here the CDR3 reads CASSPSILDNSPLHF. The CDR3 nucleotides read TGTGCCAGCTCACCGTCAATCCTCGATAATTCACCCCTCCACTTT.

CDR3 nucleotide sequence: TGTGCCAGCAGTTTAATGGCTACCTACGAGCAGTACGTC. It specifies CASSLMATYEQYV. The chain has TRBV6-2 or TRBV6-3 and TRBJ2-7; D not certain. The length of the CDR3 is 13 residues. V was pared by 4 bases and J by 2 bases, with 9 bases between. Germline CDR1 and CDR2: MNHEY and SVGEGT.

This rearrangement joins TRBV5-1 to TRBJ2-1, with 13 bases lining up with TRBD2. The V segment lost 6 bases and the J segment 3 bases; nucleotides outside the gene matches: 9. The germline gives CDR1 SGHRS, CDR2 YFSETQ. The CDR3 consists of 17 residues. CDR3 sequence (DNA): TGCGCCAGCACGGGACTAGCGGGATCCCGATACTACAATGAGCAGTTCTTC. Translated: CASTGLAGSRYYNEQFF. The variable domain in full, with the rest retrieved from reference TRBV5-1 and TRBJ2-1, is KAGVTQTPRYLIKTRGQQVTLSCSPISGHRSVSWYQQTPGQGLQFLFEYFSETQRNKGNFPGRFSGRQFSNSRSEMNVSTLELGDSALYLCASTGLAGSRYYNEQFFGPGTRLTVL.

This clone was seen only a few times. This rearrangement joins TRBV4-3 to TRBJ1-1, with D uncertain. The V gene's germline CDR1 is LGHNA and CDR2 YSLEER. Trimming left V 0 bases short and J 5 bases short, with 22 bases between. CDR3 length: 18 residues. CDR3 loop: CASSQDRNTMGSGTEAFF. CDR3 bases: TGCGCCAGCAGCCAAGATAGGAACACGATGGGGAGTGGTACTGAAGCTTTCTTT.

The J gene is TRBJ1-4, the V gene TRBV3-1 (or the pseudogene TRBV3-2); D is unclear. V was cut by 4 bases and J by 8 bases, with 17 bases left in between. CDR1 and CDR2 (germline): LGHDT, YNNKEL (reference sequence). The length of the CDR3 is 15 residues. In DNA, the CDR3 is TGTGCCAGCAGCCGCCCCTCGGTGGGTGGGGAAAAACTGTTTTTT. This sequence encodes CASSRPSVGGEKLFF.

The gene calls are TRBV7-2 and TRBJ2-1; D gene uncertain. Germline V lookup: CDR1 SGHTA, CDR2 FQGNSA. The ends were cut back, 3 bases at V and 8 bases at J, with 11 bases in the middle. The CDR3 consists of 13 residues. CDR3 region: CASSFPGVYEQFF. In DNA, the CDR3 is TGTGCCAGCAGCTTTCCCGGAGTCTATGAGCAGTTCTTC.

The rearrangement joins TRBV19 to TRBJ2-1, with 11 bases aligning to TRBD2. The CDR3 length is 13 residues. Germline assignment: CDR1 LNHDA and CDR2 SQIVND (reference sequence). V trimming: 6 bases; J trimming: 7 bases; junction bases outside the gene matches: 2. CDR3 sequence: CASSTSGGNEQFF. As DNA, the CDR3 is TGTGCCAGTAGCACTAGCGGGGGAAATGAGCAGTTCTTC.

This clone was seen only once. This chain links TRBV21-1 with TRBJ2-3; whether TRBD2, the table's D call, matches the DNA was not checked. TRBV21-1 counts as a pseudogene. There are 17 residues in the CDR3. CDR3 loop: CASSKSTGLARTDTQYF. As DNA, the CDR3 is TGTGCCAGCAGCAAAAGTACCGGACTAGCACGCACAGATACGCAGTATTTT.

V usage is TRBV2 and J usage is TRBJ1-6; possibly TRBD1 for D (5 bases). CDR3 size: 12 residues. V dropped 8 bases and J dropped 10 bases, with 12 bases sitting between them. Germline CDR1 and CDR2: SNHLY and FYNNEI. The CDR3 sequence is CASHLWGSPLHF. The DNA for the CDR3 is TGTGCCAGCCACCTCTGGGGGTCACCCCTCCACTTT.

The chain couples TRBV7-8 to TRBJ1-4, with TRBD1 identical over 11 bases. CDR3 size: 15 residues. V trimming: 4 bases; J trimming: 7 bases; junction bases outside the gene matches: 5. The germline V gene has CDR1 SGHVS and CDR2 FQNEAQ. The DNA for the CDR3 is TGTGCCAGCAGCTCCTGGACAGGGGGCGGTGAAAAACTGTTTTTT. It translates to CASSSWTGGGEKLFF.

The table lists this clone with a count of one. The rearrangement uses TRBV11-3 and TRBJ1-2; D remains ambiguous. This CDR3 comprises 15 residues. Germline CDR1 SGHNT, CDR2 YENEEA. The V and J ends lost 2 bases and 3 bases respectively, with 13 bases between them. For the CDR3, the DNA is TGTGCCAGCAGCTTAATACTACGCGGGGACTATGGCTACACCTTC. It translates to CASSLILRGDYGYTF.

This chain joins TRBV6-2 or TRBV6-3 and TRBJ2-3; D gene ambiguous. Per the germline V gene, CDR1 is MNHEY and CDR2 is SVGEGT. Trimming pared 2 bases from V and 5 bases from J, leaving 5 bases between. The CDR3 covers 12 residues. The DNA of the CDR3 is TGTGCCAGCAGTTACCTTATAGATACGCAGTATTTT. Encoded protein: CASSYLIDTQYF.

This chain joins TRBV7-9 and TRBJ1-2; D remains ambiguous. Germline CDR1 and CDR2: SEHNR and FQNEAQ (reference sequence). The CDR3 consists of 15 residues. Trimming shortened V by 3 bases and J by 7 bases, and 18 bases separated the two germline ends. CDR3 coding DNA: TGTGCCAGCAGCTTTCCGACCACAGCGTTGCTTGGCTACACCTTC. Amino acids: CASSFPTTALLGYTF.

The chain is built from TRBV21-1 and TRBJ2-5; the D call TRBD2 from the table was never checked on the DNA. TRBV21-1 corresponds to a pseudogene. The CDR3 spans 18 residues. CDR3 coding DNA: TGTGCCAGCAGCAAAAAGGGACTACGAAGGGGTCCACAAGAGACCCAGTACTTC. It is translated as CASSKKGLRRGPQETQYF.

The chain combines TRBV30 with TRBJ1-4; 12 bases are a match to TRBD1. Germline V gene lookup returns CDR1 GTSNPN and CDR2 SVGIG (reference sequence). With V trimmed by 0 bases and J by 5 bases, 7 bases remained unmatched. The CDR3 runs to 17 residues. Here the CDR3 reads CAWSVVGQGARNEKLFF. CDR3 in DNA: TGTGCCTGGAGTGTGGTGGGACAGGGGGCGCGGAATGAAAAACTGTTTTTT.

The sample holds many counts of this clone. This chain uses TRBV6-5 with TRBJ1-2; D unresolved. The CDR3 is made up of 13 amino acids. Germline CDR1 reads MNHEY; CDR2 reads SVGAGI. Trimming cost V 0 bases and J 6 bases, with 8 bases left between them. The CDR3 bases are TGTGCCAGCAGTTACTCGAACCGGAATGGCTACACCTTC. It translates to CASSYSNRNGYTF.

V and J are TRBV7-3 and TRBJ2-1; TRBD2 agrees at 10 bases. This CDR3 has 15 amino acids. Germline values: CDR1 SGHTA, CDR2 FQGTGA. V lost 0 bases and J lost 4; bases outside the gene matches: 0. The CDR3 DNA sequence: TGTGCCAGCAGCTTAACTAGCGGGGGGTACAATGAGCAGTTCTTC. It specifies CASSLTSGGYNEQFF. The full variable domain, rest sourced from reference TRBV7-3 and TRBJ2-1, is GAGVSQTPSNKVTEKGKYVELRCDPISGHTALYWYRQSLGQGPEFLIYFQGTGAADDSGLPNDRFFAVRPEGSVSTLKIQRTERGDSAVYLCASSLTSGGYNEQFFGPGTRLTVL.

The V call is TRBV15, the J call TRBJ2-3; 9 bases line up with TRBD2. This CDR3 has 19 amino acids. After removal of 0 bases from V and 5 bases from J, the junction contained 15 bases not matched to a gene. Germline loops: CDR1 LNHNV, CDR2 YYDKDF (reference sequence). The CDR3 is CATSRERGAAGGVEDTQYF. CDR3 DNA: TGTGCCACCAGCAGAGAGAGGGGAGCAGCGGGAGGAGTGGAAGATACGCAGTATTTT.

The rearrangement uses TRBV18 and TRBJ1-4, with unresolved D. Germline lookup yields CDR1 KGHSH and CDR2 LQKENI. V lost 2 bases and J lost 10, with 14 bases in between. CDR3 length: 14 amino acids. The CDR3 sequence is CASSPSDLLGKLFF. CDR3 nucleotide sequence: TGTGCCAGCTCACCAAGTGACTTGTTAGGAAAACTGTTTTTT.

The J gene is TRBJ2-7, the V gene TRBV9; D is uncertain. There are 13 residues in the CDR3. From germline, CDR1 is SGDLS and CDR2 YYNGEE. V was clipped by 0 bases and J by 7 bases, with 11 bases between them. The CDR3 region is CASSVAPGREQYV. CDR3 sequence (DNA): TGTGCCAGCAGCGTAGCTCCCGGCAGGGAGCAGTACGTC.

The chain joins TRBV15 to TRBJ2-3; D unresolved. Trimming cost V 3 bases and J 0 bases, with 13 bases left between them. CDR3 length: 16 amino acids. Germline assignment: CDR1 LNHNV and CDR2 YYDKDF (reference sequence). This chain's CDR3 is CATSRLALGSTDTQYF. CDR3 DNA: TGTGCCACCAGCAGGCTGGCTTTGGGGAGCACAGATACGCAGTATTTT.

As DNA, the CDR3 is TGTGCCAGCAGCCAGAGGCGGGGTGGCTACACCTTC. It translates to CASSQRRGGYTF. V is TRBV5-8 and J is TRBJ1-2; D remains ambiguous. This CDR3 has 12 amino acids. The germline gives CDR1 SGHTS, CDR2 YDEGEE. Trimming took off 4 bases at V and 7 bases at J, with 11 bases between the two ends.

This clone came up a few times. V is TRBV9 and J is TRBJ2-1, with 9 bases fitting TRBD2. V lost 1 base and J lost 3; bases outside the gene matches: 5. Germline CDR1 is SGDLS and CDR2 is YYNGEE. The CDR3 spans 16 residues. CDR3 nucleotides: TGTGCCAGCAGCGTAAAGGCGACTAGCGGCTACAATGAGCAGTTCTTC. Translated: CASSVKATSGYNEQFF.